A single TCR beta chain is shown here with its context. Germline V lookup: CDR1 MNHNY, CDR2 SVGAGI (reference sequence). CDR3 length: 14 residues. Between the trimmed V and J ends, which lost 5 bases and 6 bases, there was a span of 11 bases. These data belong to a study of blood T cell repertoires in COVID-19. On the study more broadly: Researchers got acute and convalescent COVID-19 samples from the United States, Italy and Spain. From T cells, B-cell-depleted T cells, or PBMCs came the material, which was cDNA or gDNA.

In the original workflow: Cell counts per sample came from amplifying reference gene primers. Assay: immunoSEQ multiplex PCR; the TCRdb copy retains only in-frame clones and omits some. V and J calls and clone size are given by that table; D and trimming were obtained from the DNA. The sample records roughly 39,000 clones, approximately 85% being singletons. This TCR came from a man in his 70s with acute or convalescent COVID-19. The genes are TRBV6-6 and TRBJ1-6; perhaps TRBD1 as D (5 bases). The sequenced sample consisted of peripheral blood. The CDR3 DNA is TGTGCCAGCAGTGGGACCGGGGGTAATTCACCCCTCCACTTT. Translation: CASSGTGGNSPLHF.